This T cell receptor beta chain was documented in a study of T cell repertoires in cytomegalovirus infection. Background on the study: In the study, CMV epitopes included recently identified HLA-C-restricted and well-studied HLA-B-restricted ones. Indications of both CMV infection and matching HLA type were provided by public TCR beta signatures.

TCRdb independently ran MiXCR on the reads; one entry per CDR3 protein. Among about 480,000 distinct CDR3 sequences, roughly a third were seen once, and the ten largest hold 15% to 20%. Germline CDR1 is MNHEY and CDR2 is SMNVEV (reference sequence). CDR3 length: 15 amino acids. V was trimmed by 3 bases and J by 8 bases, leaving 14 bases between them. For this clonotype: Antigen unknown.

Notes on the study in general: The study found HLA-C-restricted CMV-specific TCR beta clonotypes dominating the ex vivo response.

This sequence originates from a human donor in good health (CMV status not recorded). Some clones in this sample may be carry-over from other donors' samples. The chain has TRBV27 and TRBJ1-6; the D is unclear. The input for sequencing was cultured PBMCs, taken from culture after CMV antigen stimulation. The CDR3 coding sequence is TGTGCCAGCAGTTTGGACGGAAATGGCGATTCACCCCTCCACTTT. This encodes CASSLDGNGDSPLHF.